This passage covers 15 T cell receptor beta chains from one sample sequenced in a study of beta chain features in type 1 diabetes. Sequencing targeted expressed TCRB transcripts, as all isolated RNA had been reverse transcribed. Profiled with immunoSEQ multiplex PCR; TCRdb holds only in-frame clones, not every one. The repertoire has hundreds of thousands of clones, less than 15% of them found once; the top ten carry about 0.027%. The sequenced material came from naive CD4+ T cells from blood. These receptors were obtained from a woman between 35 and 50 years old in good health.

This clone turned up a few times. The V call is TRBV7-8, the J call TRBJ1-2; the D gene is possibly TRBD1 (6 bases). CDR1 and CDR2 from the germline V gene are SGHVS and FQNEAQ. V was clipped by 4 bases and J by 11 bases, with 23 bases between them. This CDR3 is built from 15 residues. The DNA of the CDR3 is TGTGCCAGCAGCTGGGCTACAGGGCTATCTCCCTCATACACCTTC. Translated: CASSWATGLSPSYTF.

This clone was counted a few times. The rearrangement joins TRBV6-5 to TRBJ1-6; D possibly corresponds to TRBD1 (5 bases). The CDR3 is 14 residues long. Germline loops: CDR1 MNHEY, CDR2 SVGAGI. Trimming stripped 8 bases from V and 6 bases from J, with 14 bases between. CDR3 residues: CASGGVYGNSPLHF. DNA for the CDR3: TGTGCCAGCGGAGGGGTGTATGGTAATTCACCCCTCCACTTT.

This clone was seen a handful of times. V gene TRBV10-3 combines with J gene TRBJ1-1; no firm D call. Germline values: CDR1 ENHRY, CDR2 SYGVKD. The CDR3 length is 13 residues. V dropped 7 bases and J dropped 6 bases, with 15 bases sitting between them. DNA for the CDR3: TGTGCCATCACTGATACGGGTGGAGCTGAAGCTTTCTTT. Protein product: CAITDTGGAEAFF.

This clone was seen only a few times. This chain uses TRBV6-6 with TRBJ2-4, with D hard to call. CDR3 length equals 13 residues. V lost 4 bases, J lost 6 bases, and 10 bases lay in between. Per germline, CDR1 MNHNY and CDR2 SVGAGI (reference sequence). The CDR3 here is CASSSQVGNIQYF. As DNA, the CDR3 is TGTGCCAGCAGTTCCCAGGTGGGAAACATTCAGTACTTC.

This clone was picked up a small number of times. The genes are TRBV6-5 and TRBJ2-7, with 10 nucleotides matching TRBD2. The CDR3 sequence is 14 residues long. The trim removed 6 bases at V and 4 bases at J, leaving 6 bases unmatched. CDR1 and CDR2 from the germline V gene are MNHEY and SVGAGI. The CDR3 bases are TGTGCCAGCAGACTACCGGGACTAGCGTACGAGCAGTACTTC. It encodes CASRLPGLAYEQYF.

This clone was seen a handful of times. The chain carries TRBV7-2 and TRBJ2-2; 12 nucleotides agree with TRBD2. CDR1 and CDR2 from the germline V gene are SGHTA and FQGNSA. V shed 6 bases and J 6 bases; nucleotides not matched to a gene: 8. The CDR3 is made up of 16 amino acids. This chain's CDR3 is CASRGTSGSFAGELFF. The DNA of the CDR3 is TGTGCCAGCAGAGGGACTAGCGGGTCGTTTGCCGGGGAGCTGTTTTTT.

The chain links TRBV30 to TRBJ1-2, with a weak D call TRBD1 (5 bases). CDR3 length: 18 amino acids. Germline loops: CDR1 GTSNPN, CDR2 SVGIG (reference sequence). Trimming left V 1 base short and J 3 bases short, with 24 bases between. The DNA for the CDR3 is TGTGCCTGGAGTGGCGGGAAAACCGACGGGGCGTCGTACTATGGCTACACCTTC. This encodes CAWSGGKTDGASYYGYTF.

This clone was seen a few times. The chain has TRBV6-5 and TRBJ2-1; 8 nucleotides match TRBD2. Trimming removed 4 bases from V and 2 bases from J; junction bases left unmatched: 4. Germline assignment: CDR1 MNHEY and CDR2 SVGAGI. The CDR3 runs 15 residues. CDR3 loop: CASSSLAVAYNEQFF. Here the CDR3 DNA reads TGTGCCAGCAGTTCACTAGCGGTCGCCTACAATGAGCAGTTCTTC.

This chain connects TRBV18 to TRBJ2-7; D ambiguous. Germline lookup yields CDR1 KGHSH and CDR2 LQKENI. There are 13 residues in the CDR3. The V end lost 0 bases, the J end lost 7 bases, and 10 bases lay between the germline ends. Written as DNA, the CDR3 is TGTGCCAGCTCACCACCCGGAAGGCGGGAGCAGTACTTC. It codes for CASSPPGRREQYF.

Only a few counts were recorded for this clone. The chain is built from TRBV7-9 and TRBJ1-2; D remains ambiguous. In germline, CDR1 is SEHNR, CDR2 FQNEAQ (reference sequence). Between the trimmed V and J ends, which lost 1 base and 3 bases, there was a span of 9 bases. The CDR3 is 14 residues long. CDR3 residues: CASSLVLADYGYTF. The DNA for the CDR3 is TGTGCCAGCAGCTTAGTGTTGGCGGACTATGGCTACACCTTC.

J is TRBJ1-4 and V is TRBV11-2, with a tentative D call TRBD1 (5 bases). The CDR3 is 16 amino acids. Germline V gene sequence: CDR1 SGHAT, CDR2 FQNNGV. Trimming stripped 5 bases from V and 1 base from J, with 14 bases between. CDR3 residues: CASSKTTGVTNEKLFF. Here the CDR3 DNA reads TGTGCCAGCAGCAAAACAACGGGGGTAACTAATGAAAAACTGTTTTTT.

This clone has only a few counts. The genes are TRBV5-4 and TRBJ2-5, with a weak D call TRBD2 (5 bases). The germline V and J ends were trimmed by 2 bases and 7 bases, with 21 bases remaining between them. This CDR3 region has 16 residues. Germline V gene data show CDR1 as SGHNT and CDR2 as YYREEE (reference sequence). CDR3 sequence (DNA): TGTGCCAGCAGCTTAGAGGGCCCAAGGTTTAGGGCGACCCAGTACTTC. It specifies CASSLEGPRFRATQYF.

The chain combines TRBV9 with TRBJ2-7; 9 bases line up with TRBD2. The better agreement between TRBJ2-5 and the DNA end casts doubt on the J call. Germline CDR1 is SGDLS and CDR2 is YYNGEE. This CDR3 is built from 15 residues. CDR3 DNA: TGTGCCAGCAGCGTTGCGGGGGGGCGCCAAGAGACCCAGTACTTC. Translating gives CASSVAGGRQETQYF.

The genes are TRBV6-5 and TRBJ2-7; possibly TRBD2 for D (6 bases). The CDR3 sequence is 15 residues long. Germline assignment: CDR1 MNHEY and CDR2 SVGAGI. Trimming shortened V by 2 bases and J by 2 bases, and 13 bases separated the two germline ends. The CDR3 is CASSYRDFGPYEQYF. DNA of the CDR3: TGTGCCAGCAGTTACCGGGACTTTGGACCCTACGAGCAGTACTTC.

The rearrangement uses TRBV4-3 and TRBJ2-5; TRBD1 matches 10 bases. Trimming removed 4 bases from V and 0 bases from J; junction bases left unmatched: 5. The CDR3 sequence is 16 residues long. Germline CDR1 is LGHNA and CDR2 is YSLEER. The CDR3 DNA reads TGCGCCAGCAGCCGAGGACAGGGGGTGAACCAAGAGACCCAGTACTTC. Its translation is CASSRGQGVNQETQYF.